What follows describes a single T cell receptor (beta chain). The record originates from a study of Ad26.COV2.S vaccination and SARS-CoV-2 variants. Germline-derived CDR1 and CDR2 are MNHNS and SASEGT. This CDR3 spans 13 amino acids. The germline V and J ends were trimmed by 2 bases and 4 bases, with 6 bases remaining between them. Treatment given: roughly 19 received Ad26.COV2.S at low or high dose, single or two shots; 5 received placebo; per-sample allocation not given. Specimens were obtained on day 63 following the first vaccine or placebo injection. Sequenced by immunoSEQ multiplex PCR; TCRdb stores in-frame clones only, minus some. The sample carries roughly 420,000 clones, approximately 87% recorded once.

This clonotype was obtained from a person aged 18-65 years who received the Ad26.COV2.S COVID-19 vaccine or a placebo. The rearrangement links TRBV6-1 to TRBJ1-5; TRBD1 is a possible D gene (6 bases). The sequenced sample was peripheral blood, obtained in a trial of Ad26.COV2.S vaccine versus placebo. Here the CDR3 reads CASSETGNQPQHF. As DNA, the CDR3 is TGTGCCAGCAGTGAAACAGGGAATCAGCCCCAGCATTTT.